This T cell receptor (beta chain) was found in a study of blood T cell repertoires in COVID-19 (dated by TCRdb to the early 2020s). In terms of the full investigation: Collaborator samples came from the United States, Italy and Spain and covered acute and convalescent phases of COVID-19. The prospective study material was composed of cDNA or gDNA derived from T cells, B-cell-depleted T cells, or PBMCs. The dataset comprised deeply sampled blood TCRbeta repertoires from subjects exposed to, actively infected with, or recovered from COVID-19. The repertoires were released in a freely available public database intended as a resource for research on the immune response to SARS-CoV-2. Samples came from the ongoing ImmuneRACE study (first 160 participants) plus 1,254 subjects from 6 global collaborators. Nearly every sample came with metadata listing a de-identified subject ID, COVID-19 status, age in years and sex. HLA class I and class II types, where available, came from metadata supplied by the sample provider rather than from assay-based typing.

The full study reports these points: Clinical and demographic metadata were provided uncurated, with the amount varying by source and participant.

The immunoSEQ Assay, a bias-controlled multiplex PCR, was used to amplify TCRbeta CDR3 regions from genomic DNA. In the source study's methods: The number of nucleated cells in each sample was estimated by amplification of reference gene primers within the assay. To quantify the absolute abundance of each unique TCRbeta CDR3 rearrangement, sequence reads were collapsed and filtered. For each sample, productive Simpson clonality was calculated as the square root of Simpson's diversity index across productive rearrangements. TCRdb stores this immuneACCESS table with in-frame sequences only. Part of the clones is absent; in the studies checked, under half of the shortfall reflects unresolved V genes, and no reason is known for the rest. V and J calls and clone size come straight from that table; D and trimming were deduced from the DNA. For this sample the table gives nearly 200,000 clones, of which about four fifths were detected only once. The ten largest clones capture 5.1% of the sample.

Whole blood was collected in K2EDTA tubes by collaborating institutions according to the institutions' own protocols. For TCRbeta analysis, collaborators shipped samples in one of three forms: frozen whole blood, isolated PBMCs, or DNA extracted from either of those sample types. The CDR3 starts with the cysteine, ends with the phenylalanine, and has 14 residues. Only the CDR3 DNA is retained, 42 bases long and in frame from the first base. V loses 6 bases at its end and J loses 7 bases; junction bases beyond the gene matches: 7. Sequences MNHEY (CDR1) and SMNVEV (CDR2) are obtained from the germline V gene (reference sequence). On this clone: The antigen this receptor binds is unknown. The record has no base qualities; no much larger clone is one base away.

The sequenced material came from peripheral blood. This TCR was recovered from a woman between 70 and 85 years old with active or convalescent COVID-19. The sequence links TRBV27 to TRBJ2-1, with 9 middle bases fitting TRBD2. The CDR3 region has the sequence CASSRSGRLNEQFF. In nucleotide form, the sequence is TGTGCCAGCAGCCGAAGCGGGAGGCTAAATGAGCAGTTCTTC.